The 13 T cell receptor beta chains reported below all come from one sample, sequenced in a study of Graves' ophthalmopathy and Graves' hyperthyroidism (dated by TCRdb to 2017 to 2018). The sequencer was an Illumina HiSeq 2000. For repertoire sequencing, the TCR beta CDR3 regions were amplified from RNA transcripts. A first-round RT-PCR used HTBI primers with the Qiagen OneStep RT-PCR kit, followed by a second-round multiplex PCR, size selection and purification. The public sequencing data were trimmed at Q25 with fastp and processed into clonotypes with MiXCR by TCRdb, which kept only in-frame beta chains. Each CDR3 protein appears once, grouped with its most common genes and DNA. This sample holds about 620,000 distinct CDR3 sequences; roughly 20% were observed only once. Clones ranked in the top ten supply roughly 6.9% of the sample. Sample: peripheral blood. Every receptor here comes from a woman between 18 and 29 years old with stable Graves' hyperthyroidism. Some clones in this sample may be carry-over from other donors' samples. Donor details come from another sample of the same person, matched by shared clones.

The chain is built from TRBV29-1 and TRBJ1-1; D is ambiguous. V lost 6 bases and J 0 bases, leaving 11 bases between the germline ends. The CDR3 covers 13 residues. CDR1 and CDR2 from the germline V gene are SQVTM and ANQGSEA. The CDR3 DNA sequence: TGCAGCGTCGTGGTGGGCTTGAACACTGAAGCTTTCTTT. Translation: CSVVVGLNTEAFF.

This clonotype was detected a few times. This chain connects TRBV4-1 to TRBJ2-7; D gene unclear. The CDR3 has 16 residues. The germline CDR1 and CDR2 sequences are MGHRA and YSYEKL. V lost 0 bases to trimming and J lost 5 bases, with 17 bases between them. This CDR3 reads CASSQEPGYGGDEQYF. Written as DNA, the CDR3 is TGCGCCAGCAGCCAAGAACCTGGCTATGGTGGGGACGAGCAGTACTTC.

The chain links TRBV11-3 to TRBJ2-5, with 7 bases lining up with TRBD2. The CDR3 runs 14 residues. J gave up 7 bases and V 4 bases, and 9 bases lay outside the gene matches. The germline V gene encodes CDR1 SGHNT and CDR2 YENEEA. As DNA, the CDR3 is TGTGCCAGCAGCTGGGGGGGGTCACCCACGACCCAGTACTTC. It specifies CASSWGGSPTTQYF.

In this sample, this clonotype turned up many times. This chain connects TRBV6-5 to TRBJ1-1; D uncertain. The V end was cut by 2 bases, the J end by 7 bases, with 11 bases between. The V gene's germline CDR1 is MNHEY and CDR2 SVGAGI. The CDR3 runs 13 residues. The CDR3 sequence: CASSYEQSSEAFF. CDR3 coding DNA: TGTGCCAGCAGTTACGAACAGTCGAGTGAAGCTTTCTTT.

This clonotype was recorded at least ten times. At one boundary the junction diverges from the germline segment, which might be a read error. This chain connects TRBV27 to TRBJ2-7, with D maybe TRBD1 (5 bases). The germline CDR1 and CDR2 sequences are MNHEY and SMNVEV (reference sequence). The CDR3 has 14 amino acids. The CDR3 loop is CASRDNGPGYKQYF. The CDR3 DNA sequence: TGTGCCAGCAGGGACAACGGCCCCGGCTACAAGCAGTACTTC.

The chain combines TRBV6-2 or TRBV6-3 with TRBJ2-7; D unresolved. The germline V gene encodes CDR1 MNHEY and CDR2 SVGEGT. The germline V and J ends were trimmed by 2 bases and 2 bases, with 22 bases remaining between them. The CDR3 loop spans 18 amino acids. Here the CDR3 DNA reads TGTGCCAGCAGTTACCGCCCCCCCTGGAAGACCCCTGCCTACGAGCAGTACTTC. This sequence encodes CASSYRPPWKTPAYEQYF.

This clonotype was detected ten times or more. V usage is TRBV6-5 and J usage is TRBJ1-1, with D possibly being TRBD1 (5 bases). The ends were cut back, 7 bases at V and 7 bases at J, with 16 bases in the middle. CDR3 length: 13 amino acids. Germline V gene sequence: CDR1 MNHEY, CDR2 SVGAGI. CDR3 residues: CASNQQGYGEAFF. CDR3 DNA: TGTGCCAGCAATCAGCAGGGTTACGGTGAAGCTTTCTTT.

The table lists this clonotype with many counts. The CDR3: CATLEETQYF. Here the CDR3 DNA reads TGTGCCACCCTGGAGGAGACCCAGTACTTC. This chain connects TRBV6-1 to TRBJ2-5; D gene ambiguous. Trimming took off 10 bases at V and 5 bases at J, with 8 bases between the two ends. Germline lookup yields CDR1 MNHNS and CDR2 SASEGT. The CDR3 has 10 residues.

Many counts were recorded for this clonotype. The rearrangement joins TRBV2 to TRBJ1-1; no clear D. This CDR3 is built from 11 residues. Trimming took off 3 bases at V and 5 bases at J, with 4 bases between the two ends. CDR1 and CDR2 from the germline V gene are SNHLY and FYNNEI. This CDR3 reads CASSDGTEAFF. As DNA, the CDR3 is TGTGCCAGCAGTGACGGTACTGAAGCTTTCTTT.

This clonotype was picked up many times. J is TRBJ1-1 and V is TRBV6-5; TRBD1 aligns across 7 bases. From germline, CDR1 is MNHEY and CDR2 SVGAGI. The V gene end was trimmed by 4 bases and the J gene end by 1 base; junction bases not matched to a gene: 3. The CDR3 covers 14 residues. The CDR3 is CASSSTGRNTEAFF. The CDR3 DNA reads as TGTGCCAGCAGTTCGACAGGGAGGAACACTGAAGCTTTCTTT.

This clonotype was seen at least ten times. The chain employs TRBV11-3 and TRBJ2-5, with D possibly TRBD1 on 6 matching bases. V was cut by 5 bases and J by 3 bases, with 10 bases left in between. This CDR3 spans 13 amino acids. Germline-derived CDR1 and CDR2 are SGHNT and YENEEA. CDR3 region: CASSQTGKETQYF. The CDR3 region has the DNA TGTGCCAGCAGCCAGACAGGCAAAGAGACCCAGTACTTC.

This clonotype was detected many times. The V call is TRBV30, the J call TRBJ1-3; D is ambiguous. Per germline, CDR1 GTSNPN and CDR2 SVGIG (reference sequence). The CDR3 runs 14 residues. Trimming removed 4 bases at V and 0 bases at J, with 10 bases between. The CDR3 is CAWIRFSSGNTIYF. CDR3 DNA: TGTGCCTGGATTCGGTTTAGCTCTGGAAACACCATATATTTT. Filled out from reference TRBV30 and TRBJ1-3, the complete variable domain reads SQTIHQWPATLVQPVGSPLSLECTVEGTSNPNLYWYRQAAGRGLQLLFYSVGIGQISSEVPQNLSASRPQDRQFILSSKKLLLSDSGFYLCAWIRFSSGNTIYFGEGSWLTVV.

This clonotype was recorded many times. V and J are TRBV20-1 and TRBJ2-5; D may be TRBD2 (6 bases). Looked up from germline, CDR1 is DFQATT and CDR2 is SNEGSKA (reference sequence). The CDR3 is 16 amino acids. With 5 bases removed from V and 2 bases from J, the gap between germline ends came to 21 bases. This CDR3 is CSADAPAGGAQETQYF. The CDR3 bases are TGCAGTGCTGACGCCCCGGCGGGCGGGGCACAAGAGACCCAGTACTTC.